This T cell receptor (beta chain) was found in a study of regulatory T cells in long-lasting Graves disease. This clonotype was recorded a few times. CDR3 regions were amplified by Arm-PCR using iRepertoire HTBI primers to build TCR beta libraries. MiXCR, applied by TCRdb to the multiplex PCR reads, yields one record per CDR3 protein. The sample carries about 400,000 distinct CDR3 sequences, around 16% recorded once. With V trimmed by 2 bases and J by 6 bases, 16 bases remained unmatched. CDR1 DFQATT and CDR2 SNEGSKA come from the germline V gene (reference sequence). CDR3 length equals 17 residues. Time point reported: newly diagnosed GD, antithyroid drugs for less than 3 months. Extracted PBMC RNA gave rise to the TCR library. The sample was also linked to a second study, of T cells in Graves' hyperthyroidism and ophthalmopathy. According to that study: Researchers report that a 13 V-J model separated ophthalmopathy from stable hyperthyroidism.

This TCR derives from a woman younger than 35 with Graves disease. This specimen was peripheral blood mononuclear cells (PBMCs), taken at new diagnosis, from a patient treated with antithyroid drugs. The chain carries TRBV20-1 and TRBJ2-7, with TRBD2 matching over 10 bases. The CDR3 nucleotides are TGCAGTGCTAGAAACCTTTTAGCGGGGGGCAACCACGGCGAGCAGTACTTC. Protein sequence: CSARNLLAGGNHGEQYF.